This TCR beta chain was sequenced in a study of cytomegalovirus exposure and HLA in healthy donors. This table comes from immunoSEQ multiplex PCR, and its TCRdb copy is limited to in-frame clones, with some not included. Of 55,000 to 65,000 clones in the sample, roughly 94% were seen once. The validation cohort, a group of over a hundred subjects, included the donors and was separate from the approximately 700-subject first cohort. The CDR3 loop spans 16 amino acids. Losses at the gene ends were 5 bases for V and 6 bases for J; bases not matched to a gene: 12. CDR1 and CDR2 (germline): LGHNA, YSLEER.

V gene TRBV4-3 combines with J gene TRBJ2-4; 8 nucleotides agree with TRBD2. Sample: PBMCs. The receptor comes from a woman under 30 in good health and CMV-seropositive. The CDR3 loop is CASSAREGGPTNIQYF. DNA of the CDR3: TGCGCCAGCAGCGCCCGGGAGGGTGGCCCCACAAACATTCAGTACTTC.